The source of this T cell receptor beta chain is a study of T cells in Graves' hyperthyroidism and ophthalmopathy. Points from the study as a whole: The model predicted ophthalmopathy a median 6.5 months before onset. Ophthalmopathy cases were set apart from stable hyperthyroidism by a 13 V-J model. Blood also showed most of the thyroid clonotypes that were expanded above 0.001.

The CDR3 extends over 18 amino acids. V lost 5 bases and J 4 bases, leaving 26 bases between the germline ends. Germline-derived CDR1 and CDR2 are ENHRY and SYGVKD. This clonotype was picked up many times. Antigen unknown. TCR beta CDR3 sequences were amplified from RNA transcripts. During a first-round RT-PCR of the TCR CDR3, the HTBI primer set was used. TCRdb reprocessed the multiplex PCR reads with MiXCR, giving one entry per CDR3 protein. The sample includes some 550,000 distinct CDR3 sequences, approximately 16% of them seen just once. The sequence was collected from a woman aged 40 to 49 with Graves' ophthalmopathy. Sequencing was carried out using blood. The chain links TRBV10-3 to TRBJ2-5; no reliable D call. DNA of the CDR3: TGTGCCATCAGTTCTAAATCAATCCCCACAAATTGGGGAGAGACCCAGTACTTC. It is translated as CAISSKSIPTNWGETQYF.